The 27 T cell receptor beta chains below were found in one sample sequenced in a study of quantifying T cell responses using KT2 cells. Study-wide context: TCR alpha and beta constant-region primers primed reverse transcription of RNA.

The cDNA 3' end received a ligated oligonucleotide with a UMI. An equimolar mix of RC1.1 and RC1.2 primed the beta chain across TRBC1 and TRBC2. One entry per CDR3 protein results from TCRdb running MiXCR on the UMI-ligation and nested PCR reads. The sample consists of approximately 43,000 distinct CDR3 sequences, around 15% of them appearing once. What was sequenced was PBMCs spiked with cells of the T cell clone KT2. The receptors shown here come from a human donor.

On this clonotype itself: A single base separates this from a much larger clone, so it may be a read error. The chain has TRBV7-2 and TRBJ2-7; TRBD1 matches at 8 bases. CDR1 and CDR2 (germline): SGHTA, FQGNSA. CDR3 length: 14 residues. The J segment lost 3 bases and the V segment lost 5 bases, leaving 6 bases of the junction unmatched. This CDR3 is CASSPGTGRYEQYF. DNA for the CDR3: TGTGCCAGCAGCCCCGGGACAGGACGCTACGAGCAGTACTTC.

This clonotype has at least ten counts. The chain has TRBV7-2 and TRBJ2-1; no definite D call. Germline loops: CDR1 SGHTA, CDR2 FQGNSA. The CDR3 sequence is 12 residues long. V was pared by 2 bases and J by 6 bases, with 5 bases between. The CDR3 region is CASSLFGNEQFF. The CDR3 DNA reads TGTGCCAGCAGCTTATTCGGCAATGAGCAGTTCTTC.

In DNA form, the CDR3 reads TGTGCCAGCAGCCAGGGGAACAGAAACACTGAAGCTTTCTTT. Translating gives CASSQGNRNTEAFF. The chain links TRBV7-9 to TRBJ1-1, with TRBD1 as a possible D gene (6 bases). Germline V gene data show CDR1 as SEHNR and CDR2 as FQNEAQ (reference sequence). Trimming left V 5 bases short and J 2 bases short, with 12 bases between. The CDR3 length is 14 residues.

The chain carries TRBV2 and TRBJ1-5; D gene unclear. CDR1 is SNHLY and CDR2 is FYNNEI in the germline V gene. This CDR3 region has 14 residues. Trimming removed 2 bases from V and 3 bases from J, with 8 bases in between. DNA for the CDR3: TGTGCCAGCAGTGAAAAATGGTACAATCAGCCCCAGCATTTT. It specifies CASSEKWYNQPQHF.

Many counts were recorded for this clonotype. This chain joins TRBV2 and TRBJ2-1; the D gene is possibly TRBD2 (5 bases). Deletions cut 3 bases from V and 2 bases from J, with 17 bases between. This CDR3 is built from 17 residues. The germline V gene encodes CDR1 SNHLY and CDR2 FYNNEI. CDR3 in amino acids: CASSERANGPPYNEQFF. The CDR3 DNA reads TGTGCCAGCAGTGAGAGGGCAAACGGCCCCCCCTACAATGAGCAGTTCTTC.

The chain combines TRBV20-1 with TRBJ2-7; the D gene is possibly TRBD1 (6 bases). The CDR3 contains 14 residues. Germline CDR1 and CDR2: DFQATT and SNEGSKA (reference sequence). Between the trimmed V and J ends, which lost 2 bases and 1 base, there was a span of 12 bases. The CDR3 nucleotides are TGCAGTGCTAGACACGGACAGCAGTCCTACGAGCAGTACTTC. Its protein product is CSARHGQQSYEQYF.

This clonotype was picked up a small number of times. The chain couples TRBV27 to TRBJ2-3; possibly TRBD2 for D (6 bases). V dropped 4 bases and J dropped 6 bases, with 20 bases sitting between them. The CDR3 extends over 16 amino acids. Germline-derived CDR1 and CDR2 are MNHEY and SMNVEV (reference sequence). CDR3 in amino acids: CASSSTTSGPRDTQYF. In nucleotides, the CDR3 is TGTGCCAGCAGTTCCACGACTAGTGGGCCCCGCGATACGCAGTATTTT.

There are many counts of this clonotype. The J gene is TRBJ1-1, the V gene TRBV5-1; D is uncertain. The V gene's germline CDR1 is SGHRS and CDR2 YFSETQ. CDR3 length: 14 residues. The V gene lost 0 bases and the J gene lost 14 bases, with 20 bases spanning the gap. The CDR3 DNA reads TGCGCCAGCAGCTTGGCCCCAGGCCAACCGAATTTCTTCTTT. Amino acids: CASSLAPGQPNFFF.

This clonotype showed up many times. The CDR3 reads CSARDWGTGTNTEAFF. In DNA form, the CDR3 reads TGCAGTGCTAGAGATTGGGGGACAGGCACCAACACTGAAGCTTTCTTT. The chain has TRBV20-1 and TRBJ1-1, with 8 bases fitting TRBD1. CDR1 and CDR2 (germline): DFQATT, SNEGSKA (reference sequence). The trim removed 0 bases at V and 2 bases at J, leaving 8 bases unmatched. The CDR3 runs to 16 residues.

This clonotype was recorded at least ten times. The chain employs TRBV5-5 and TRBJ2-6, with 9 bases identical to TRBD1. The CDR3 is made up of 18 amino acids. CDR1 is SGHKS, CDR2 YYEKEE, per germline (reference sequence). Losses at the gene ends were 0 bases for V and 2 bases for J; bases not matched to a gene: 6. This chain's CDR3 is CASSLAQQGATGANVLTF. CDR3 in DNA: TGTGCCAGCAGCTTGGCCCAACAGGGGGCAACTGGGGCCAACGTCCTGACTTTC.

V and J are TRBV7-2 and TRBJ2-5, with TRBD1 as a possible D gene (5 bases). V lost 0 bases and J lost 5, with 13 bases in between. Looked up from germline, CDR1 is SGHTA and CDR2 is FQGNSA. CDR3 size: 15 residues. CDR3 coding DNA: TGTGCCAGCAGCTTAGCGCACGGAAAGGGGGAGACCCAGTACTTC. This gives the protein CASSLAHGKGETQYF.

As DNA, the CDR3 is TGCAGTGCTAGACCCGACCTAGCGAGGGTCTACGAGCAGTACTTC. This codes for CSARPDLARVYEQYF. The V and J genes are TRBV20-1 and TRBJ2-7, with D possibly matching TRBD2 (6 bases). Germline V CDR1 and CDR2: DFQATT, SNEGSKA (reference sequence). CDR3 length: 15 residues. V was trimmed by 2 bases and J by 3 bases, leaving 17 bases between them.

A remark on this clonotype: The junction departs from germline at one end; a sequencing error may be responsible. The chain carries TRBV7-7 and TRBJ2-3; D gene ambiguous. The CDR3 totals 13 residues. Germline V CDR1 and CDR2: SSHAT, FNYEAQ (reference sequence). The CDR3 sequence is CASSLTDRATQYF. In DNA form, the CDR3 reads TGTGCTAGCAGCTTGACGGATAGGGCTACGCAGTATTTT.

This clonotype has just a few counts. The V and J genes are TRBV7-9 and TRBJ2-3; D remains ambiguous. V was trimmed by 8 bases and J by 0 bases, leaving 6 bases between them. The germline CDR1 and CDR2 sequences are SEHNR and FQNEAQ (reference sequence). The CDR3 runs 12 residues. Here the CDR3 reads CASVKSTDTQYF. The CDR3 coding sequence is TGTGCCAGCGTAAAGAGCACAGATACGCAGTATTTT.

V usage is TRBV29-1 and J usage is TRBJ2-1; D may be TRBD2 (6 bases). The CDR3 has 16 residues. Looked up from germline, CDR1 is SQVTM and CDR2 is ANQGSEA. V was shortened by 0 bases and J by 1 base, with 13 bases between the two germline ends. The CDR3 region has the DNA TGCAGCGTTGAAGATTTTGGAGGGAGGTCCTACAATGAGCAGTTCTTC. Residues: CSVEDFGGRSYNEQFF.

This clonotype has only one observation. This sequence joins TRBV14 and TRBJ2-1, with a possible D match to TRBD1 (5 bases). CDR3 length: 16 amino acids. Trimming left V 0 bases short and J 2 bases short, with 11 bases between. In germline, CDR1 is SGHDN, CDR2 FVKESK. The CDR3 coding sequence is TGTGCCAGCAGCCAAGATGAACAGGCACCCTACAATGAGCAGTTCTTC. Amino acid sequence: CASSQDEQAPYNEQFF. The full variable domain, with the rest looked up from reference TRBV14 and TRBJ2-1, is EAGVTQFPSHSVIEKGQTVTLRCDPISGHDNLYWYRRVMGKEIKFLLHFVKESKQDESGMPNNRFLAERTGGTYSTLKVQPAELEDSGVYFCASSQDEQAPYNEQFFGPGTRLTVL.

The sample holds many counts of this clonotype. At one boundary the junction diverges from the germline segment, which might be a read error. CDR3 amino acids: CASSLGSCQPQHF. CDR3 sequence (DNA): TGTGCCAGCAGCCTAGGGTCATGTCAGCCCCAGCATTTT. J is TRBJ1-5 and V is TRBV13; D not resolved. CDR3 length: 13 amino acids. Germline loops: CDR1 PRHDT, CDR2 FYEKMQ (reference sequence).

The V and J genes are TRBV4-3 and TRBJ1-6; 7 nucleotides agree with TRBD1. CDR3 length: 15 amino acids. Germline CDR1 reads LGHNA; CDR2 reads YSLEER. V dropped 0 bases and J dropped 7; count of bases not matched to a gene: 3. CDR3: CASSQEQGRNSPLHF. CDR3 DNA sequence: TGCGCCAGCAGCCAAGAACAGGGGCGGAATTCACCCCTCCACTTT.

This clonotype was detected a few times. The V and J genes are TRBV20-1 and TRBJ2-3, with D perhaps matching TRBD1 or TRBD2 (5 bases each). V was pared by 3 bases and J by 5 bases, with 15 bases between. Germline lookup yields CDR1 DFQATT and CDR2 SNEGSKA (reference sequence). The CDR3 length is 14 residues. The CDR3, as DNA: TGCAGTGCTAGGAGGCGGGCTGGGGGAGATACGCAGTATTTT. Translating gives CSARRRAGGDTQYF.

The CDR3 DNA is TGTGCCAGCAGCCCGCCTTTGCTAGCGGGAGTGACGTGGCAGTACTTC. This translates into CASSPPLLAGVTWQYF. The chain recombines TRBV7-2 with TRBJ2-7; TRBD2 matches at 10 bases. The V gene's germline CDR1 is SGHTA and CDR2 FQGNSA. The V and J ends lost 5 bases and 9 bases, in that order; junction bases with no gene match: 16. The CDR3 is made up of 16 amino acids. Full variable domain (outside the CDR3, taken from reference TRBV7-2 and TRBJ2-7): GAGVSQSPSNKVTEKGKDVELRCDPISGHTALYWYRQSLGQGLEFLIYFQGNSAPDKSGLPSDRFSAERTGGSVSTLTIQRTQQEDSAVYLCASSPPLLAGVTWQYFGPGTRLTVT.

This sequence joins TRBV9 and TRBJ1-3, with unresolved D. V was clipped by 0 bases and J by 0 bases, with 10 bases between them. This CDR3 comprises 16 residues. Germline V gene sequence: CDR1 SGDLS, CDR2 YYNGEE. The CDR3 here is CASSVGVLSSGNTIYF. CDR3 sequence (DNA): TGTGCCAGCAGCGTAGGGGTGCTGAGCTCTGGAAACACCATATATTTT.

This rearrangement joins TRBV4-1 to TRBJ1-2; the D gene is possibly TRBD1 (5 bases). The CDR3 is 17 amino acids. CDR1 and CDR2 (germline): MGHRA, YSYEKL. Trimming stripped 4 bases from V and 7 bases from J, with 25 bases between. CDR3 in DNA: TGCGCCAGCAGCCCCGGTCGCCTTGGGCAGGGCAAAAGTGGCTACACCTTC. This encodes CASSPGRLGQGKSGYTF.

This clonotype was seen a handful of times. The gene calls are TRBV7-2 and TRBJ2-7, with a tentative D call TRBD2 (5 bases). Germline V gives CDR1 SGHTA, CDR2 FQGNSA. The CDR3 loop spans 14 amino acids. V shed 5 bases and J shed 0 bases, with 11 bases lying between them. The CDR3 DNA reads as TGTGCCAGCAGCGCCCGAGGGAGCTCCTACGAGCAGTACTTC. Its protein product is CASSARGSSYEQYF.

This clonotype has more than one count but fewer than ten. This chain connects TRBV10-3 to TRBJ2-7, with D uncertain. Germline lookup yields CDR1 ENHRY and CDR2 SYGVKD. Trimming stripped 0 bases from V and 2 bases from J, with 8 bases between. The length of the CDR3 is 14 residues. CDR3 sequence reads: CAISESDRPYEQYF. The CDR3 nucleotides read TGTGCCATCAGTGAGTCGGATAGACCCTACGAGCAGTACTTC.

This clonotype was seen many times. The CDR3 region has the DNA TGTGCCAGCAGTTTCACTGGAGGGCGCGCAGATACGCAGTATTTT. Protein: CASSFTGGRADTQYF. The chain is built from TRBV27 and TRBJ2-3; tentatively, D is TRBD2 (6 bases). The CDR3 has 15 amino acids. Germline V gives CDR1 MNHEY, CDR2 SMNVEV (reference sequence). The germline V and J ends were trimmed by 3 bases and 4 bases, with 14 bases remaining between them.

This chain uses TRBV9 with TRBJ2-7; the match to TRBD1 covers 7 bases. Germline V CDR1 and CDR2: SGDLS, YYNGEE. With V trimmed by 6 bases and J by 4 bases, 19 bases remained unmatched. The CDR3 is 17 amino acids. As DNA, the CDR3 is TGTGCCAGCAAGATCTTTGGGCCCGGACAGGCAAAATACGAGCAGTACTTC. It specifies CASKIFGPGQAKYEQYF.

This sequence joins TRBV24-1 and TRBJ2-7; D unclear. The CDR3 runs to 15 residues. From germline, CDR1 is KGHDR and CDR2 SFDVKD. Trimming removed 2 bases from V and 2 bases from J, with 12 bases in between. The CDR3 sequence: CATSDSRRRTYEQYF. In nucleotides, the CDR3 is TGTGCCACCAGTGATTCTCGCCGGCGGACCTACGAGCAGTACTTC.